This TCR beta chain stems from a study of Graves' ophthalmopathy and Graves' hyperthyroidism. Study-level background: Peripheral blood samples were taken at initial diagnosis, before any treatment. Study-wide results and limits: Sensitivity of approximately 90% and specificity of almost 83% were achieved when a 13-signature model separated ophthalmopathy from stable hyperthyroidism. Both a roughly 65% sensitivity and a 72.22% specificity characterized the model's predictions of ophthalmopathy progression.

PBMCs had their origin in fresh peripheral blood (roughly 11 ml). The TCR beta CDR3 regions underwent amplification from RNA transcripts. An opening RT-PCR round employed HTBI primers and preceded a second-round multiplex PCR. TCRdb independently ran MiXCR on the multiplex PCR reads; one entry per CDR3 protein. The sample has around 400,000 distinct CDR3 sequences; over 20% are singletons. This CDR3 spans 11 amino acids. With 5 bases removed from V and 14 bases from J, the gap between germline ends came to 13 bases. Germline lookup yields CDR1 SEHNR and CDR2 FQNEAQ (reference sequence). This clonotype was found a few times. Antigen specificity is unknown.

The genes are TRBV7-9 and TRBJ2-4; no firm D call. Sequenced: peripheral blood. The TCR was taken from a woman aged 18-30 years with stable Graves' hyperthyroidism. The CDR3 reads CASSPGGIKYF. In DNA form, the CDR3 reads TGTGCCAGCAGCCCAGGTGGGATTAAGTACTTC.